Shown below are 24 T cell receptor beta chains from a single sample sequenced in a study of OX40 agonist ivuxolimab in advanced cancers. Libraries were prepared through the immunoSEQ multiplex PCR assay. TCRdb took this table from immuneACCESS and kept in-frame rearrangements with V and J called. Such tables lack part of the clones; where checked against another copy, unresolved V genes explain under half of the gap, and the rest is unexplained. Counted in this sample were tens of thousands of clones; approximately 93% of them appeared once. 20% of the sample comes from the top ten. The input for sequencing was CD4+ or CD8+ T cells sorted from blood, taken in a trial of the OX40 agonist ivuxolimab. These receptors were collected from an adult with an advanced solid tumor such as melanoma, head and neck, liver or kidney cancer.

The chain recombines TRBV4-1 with TRBJ1-5; D is possibly TRBD1 (6 bases). The V end was cut by 1 base, the J end by 0 bases, with 10 bases between. Germline CDR1 reads MGHRA; CDR2 reads YSYEKL. CDR3 length: 16 amino acids. The CDR3 is CASSQGGGHSNQPQHF. The CDR3 DNA sequence: TGCGCCAGCAGCCAAGGAGGGGGTCATAGCAATCAGCCCCAGCATTTT.

The chain links TRBV19 to TRBJ1-5, with unresolved D. Germline V gene lookup returns CDR1 LNHDA and CDR2 SQIVND (reference sequence). This CDR3 spans 12 amino acids. Trimming removed 3 bases at V and 4 bases at J, with 4 bases between. This CDR3 reads CASSIRNQPQHF. The CDR3 coding sequence is TGTGCCAGTAGTATTCGGAATCAGCCCCAGCATTTT.

This clone was counted ten times or more. The chain couples TRBV9 to TRBJ2-2, with 9 bases identical to TRBD1. The CDR3 is 14 residues long. The V and J ends lost 2 bases and 6 bases, in that order; junction bases with no gene match: 2. Looked up from germline, CDR1 is SGDLS and CDR2 is YYNGEE. CDR3 in amino acids: CASSVGTGPGELFF. In nucleotides, the CDR3 is TGTGCCAGCAGCGTGGGGACAGGGCCCGGGGAGCTGTTTTTT. The complete variable domain, with remaining parts taken from reference TRBV9 and TRBJ2-2, reads DSGVTQTPKHLITATGQRVTLRCSPRSGDLSVYWYQQSLDQGLQFLIQYYNGEERAKGNILERFSAQQFPDLHSELNLSSLELGDSALYFCASSVGTGPGELFFGEGSRLTVL.

A word on this clone: This sample also contains other DNA sequences that code for the same CDR3. The chain links TRBV4-3 to TRBJ2-1, with D unclear. The V and J ends lost 1 base and 6 bases respectively, with 13 bases between them. Germline V gene sequence: CDR1 LGHNA, CDR2 YSLEER. This CDR3 has 15 amino acids. The CDR3 bases are TGCGCCAGCAGCCAAGCGGCCAGTATACTCAATGAGCAGTTCTTC. Protein sequence: CASSQAASILNEQFF.

J is TRBJ2-3 and V is TRBV9; 9 bases match TRBD2. V was clipped by 0 bases and J by 3 bases; unmatched bases: 5. The length of the CDR3 is 16 residues. Germline V gives CDR1 SGDLS, CDR2 YYNGEE. CDR3 sequence reads: CASSVVAGGGTDTQYF. The CDR3 DNA reads as TGTGCCAGCAGCGTAGTCGCGGGAGGGGGGACAGATACGCAGTATTTT.

V is TRBV28 and J is TRBJ2-2; 10 bases map to TRBD1. Trimming took 5 bases from V and 5 from J; bases not matched to a gene: 11. Germline V CDR1 and CDR2: MDHEN, SYDVKM. This CDR3 has 17 residues. The CDR3 here is CASSTPKRQGATGELFF. The CDR3 DNA sequence: TGTGCCAGCAGTACACCGAAGCGACAGGGGGCTACCGGGGAGCTGTTTTTT.

The chain has TRBV5-4 and TRBJ1-2; no definite D call. Per the germline V gene, CDR1 is SGHNT and CDR2 is YYREEE (reference sequence). Trimming took 6 bases from V and 3 from J, leaving 15 bases between them. There are 14 residues in the CDR3. The CDR3 sequence: CASILVGVDYGYTF. The CDR3 nucleotides read TGTGCCAGCATCCTGGTCGGGGTTGACTATGGCTACACCTTC.

This sequence joins TRBV4-3 and TRBJ2-1; tentative D call: TRBD1 (6 bases). This CDR3 is built from 15 residues. Germline CDR1 LGHNA, CDR2 YSLEER. Deletions cut 1 base from V and 3 bases from J, with 10 bases between. CDR3 region: CASSQGETGYNEQFF. The CDR3 region has the DNA TGCGCCAGCAGCCAAGGTGAGACAGGCTACAATGAGCAGTTCTTC.

The chain employs TRBV11-2 and TRBJ1-6; 10 bases align to TRBD1. Germline V CDR1 and CDR2: SGHAT, FQNNGV. The CDR3 extends over 14 amino acids. V was clipped by 4 bases and J by 8 bases; unmatched bases: 2. The CDR3 nucleotides are TGTGCCAGCAGCTACGGGACAGGGGATTCACCCCTCCACTTT. It codes for CASSYGTGDSPLHF.

The rearrangement uses TRBV7-8 and TRBJ2-3, with 8 bases fitting TRBD2. V dropped 2 bases and J dropped 5; count of bases not matched to a gene: 6. The germline CDR1 and CDR2 sequences are SGHVS and FQNEAQ. CDR3 length: 15 residues. The chain's CDR3 is CASSLRRGDIDTQYF. CDR3 nucleotide sequence: TGTGCCAGCAGCTTAAGGCGGGGGGACATAGATACGCAGTATTTT. Using reference TRBV7-8 and TRBJ2-3 for the parts outside the CDR3, the full variable domain is GAGVSQSPRYKVAKRGQDVALRCDPISGHVSLFWYQQALGQGPEFLTYFQNEAQLDKSGLPSDRFFAERPEGSVSTLKIQRTQQEDSAVYLCASSLRRGDIDTQYFGPGTRLTVL.

The CDR3: CASSLSKGSLYEQYF. CDR3 bases: TGTGCCAGCAGTTTGTCGAAGGGATCACTTTACGAGCAGTACTTC. The chain carries TRBV27 and TRBJ2-7; the D is unclear. Trimming took off 3 bases at V and 4 bases at J, with 16 bases between the two ends. The CDR3 extends over 15 amino acids. The germline gives CDR1 MNHEY, CDR2 SMNVEV (reference sequence).

The rearrangement links TRBV27 to TRBJ2-7; D gene uncertain. Trimming stripped 4 bases from V and 2 bases from J, with 9 bases between. CDR3 length: 13 amino acids. Germline V gene data show CDR1 as MNHEY and CDR2 as SMNVEV (reference sequence). The CDR3 DNA follows: TGTGCCAGCAGTTCTGGGGTAGCCTACGAGCAGTACTTC. Translating it yields CASSSGVAYEQYF.

The chain has TRBV7-2 and TRBJ1-3; no firm D call. The CDR3 is 12 amino acids. V was trimmed by 3 bases and J by 8 bases, leaving 8 bases between them. Germline V gene sequence: CDR1 SGHTA, CDR2 FQGNSA. CDR3 loop: CASSFPGDTIYF. In DNA form, the CDR3 reads TGTGCCAGCAGCTTCCCCGGGGACACCATATATTTT.

The rearrangement links TRBV13 to TRBJ2-1, with 10 bases lining up with TRBD2. The CDR3 sequence is 16 residues long. CDR1 is PRHDT, CDR2 FYEKMQ, per germline (reference sequence). J was trimmed by 6 bases and V by 7 bases; bases with no gene match: 12. CDR3 region: CASTLPAGGPGNEQFF. CDR3 DNA: TGTGCCAGCACCCTCCCAGCGGGGGGGCCGGGCAATGAGCAGTTCTTC.

The chain has TRBV29-1 and TRBJ2-7, with 12 bases identical to TRBD2. Germline V lookup: CDR1 SQVTM, CDR2 ANQGSEA. V shed 6 bases and J 6 bases; nucleotides not matched to a gene: 12. This CDR3 is built from 15 residues. CDR3 DNA: TGCAGCGTCGTTACTAGCGGGAGGCAGACGGGCGAGCAGTACTTC. Protein product: CSVVTSGRQTGEQYF.

V gene TRBV4-3 combines with J gene TRBJ2-1; 7 bases are shared with TRBD2. Germline V gene data show CDR1 as LGHNA and CDR2 as YSLEER. V trimming: 0 bases; J trimming: 9 bases; junction bases outside the gene matches: 2. The CDR3 loop spans 13 amino acids. The CDR3 sequence: CASSQDGGSEQFF. CDR3 coding DNA: TGCGCCAGCAGCCAAGACGGGGGGAGTGAGCAGTTCTTC.

V and J are TRBV7-6 and TRBJ2-1; TRBD2 matches at 8 bases. V lost 5 bases to trimming and J lost 9 bases; unmatched junction nucleotides: 18. Germline V gene lookup returns CDR1 SGHVS and CDR2 FNYEAQ. CDR3 length equals 17 residues. The CDR3 sequence: CASSVYHSGKKGGEQFF. CDR3 sequence (DNA): TGTGCCAGCAGCGTGTACCATAGCGGGAAAAAAGGAGGTGAGCAGTTCTTC.

This chain uses TRBV4-1 with TRBJ1-3; weak D call: TRBD1 (6 bases). In germline, CDR1 is MGHRA, CDR2 YSYEKL. V lost 2 bases, J lost 4 bases, and 12 bases lay in between. CDR3 length: 15 residues. The CDR3 is CASSQSGGLGNTIYF. The CDR3 nucleotides read TGCGCCAGCAGCCAAAGCGGGGGGCTGGGAAACACCATATATTTT.

In this sample, this clone turned up once. The chain employs TRBV4-1 and TRBJ2-5; the D call may be TRBD1 or TRBD2 (5 bases each). The J call could be wrong; TRBJ2-7 is a better fit for the DNA end. This CDR3 spans 14 amino acids. Germline CDR1 reads MGHRA; CDR2 reads YSYEKL. Here the CDR3 reads CASSQEDQRGEQYF. The CDR3 DNA sequence: TGCGCCAGCAGCCAAGAAGATCAGAGGGGCGAGCAGTACTTC.

The chain links TRBV27 to TRBJ2-3; D ambiguous. V dropped 1 base and J dropped 1 base, with 9 bases sitting between them. The V gene's germline CDR1 is MNHEY and CDR2 SMNVEV (reference sequence). The length of the CDR3 is 15 residues. The CDR3 protein is CASSLLVEGTDTQYF. In nucleotides, the CDR3 is TGTGCCAGCAGTTTATTAGTAGAGGGCACAGATACGCAGTATTTT.

The rearrangement links TRBV2 to TRBJ2-7, with 7 bases lining up with TRBD1. J lost 5 bases, V lost 3 bases, and 7 bases had no gene match. The CDR3 length is 14 residues. Germline V gene lookup returns CDR1 SNHLY and CDR2 FYNNEI. This CDR3 reads CASSEYRGADEQYF. CDR3 bases: TGTGCCAGCAGTGAGTACAGGGGCGCGGACGAGCAGTACTTC.

The chain recombines TRBV9 with TRBJ1-1; weak D call: TRBD1 (6 bases). The CDR3 totals 15 residues. Germline CDR1 is SGDLS and CDR2 is YYNGEE. V dropped 3 bases and J dropped 1 base, with 13 bases sitting between them. The CDR3 region has the DNA TGTGCCAGCAGCGGGGGGCTGGGGCAGAACACTGAAGCTTTCTTT. Translated, it gives CASSGGLGQNTEAFF.

The chain has TRBV7-2 and TRBJ2-5; the match to TRBD1 covers 7 bases. In germline, CDR1 is SGHTA, CDR2 FQGNSA. Losses at the gene ends were 5 bases for V and 5 bases for J; bases not matched to a gene: 8. The CDR3 extends over 14 amino acids. The CDR3 protein is CASSTTGVWETQYF. The CDR3 nucleotides read TGTGCCAGCAGCACTACAGGGGTCTGGGAGACCCAGTACTTC.

This sequence joins TRBV7-7 and TRBJ2-7, with a tentative D call TRBD2 (6 bases). With 3 bases removed from V and 6 bases from J, the gap between germline ends came to 9 bases. CDR3 size: 12 residues. CDR1 and CDR2 (germline): SSHAT, FNYEAQ (reference sequence). CDR3 DNA sequence: TGTGCCAGCAGCTTTATGGGGGGCGAGCAGTACTTC. As protein: CASSFMGGEQYF.